This entry concerns a single T cell receptor beta chain. Its antigen remains unidentified. The assay was immunoSEQ multiplex PCR, and TCRdb's table has in-frame clones only and misses some. The table includes some 120,000 clones, roughly 84% detected once. These data originate in a study of T cell responses to AZD1222 COVID-19 vaccine. Study in general: Analysis merged second doses at about 4 or about 12 weeks. Study-wide results and caveats: Nearly half of the spike-specific TCRs reportedly recognize variant regions that carry no mutations. Most donors were white British, females outnumbered males, and clonal diversity was possibly underestimated. Increased Spike-specific TCR breadth and depth were observed after two AZD1222 doses.

V lost 8 bases, J lost 4 bases, and 4 bases stayed unmatched. This CDR3 has 13 amino acids. Per the germline V gene, CDR1 is ENHRY and CDR2 is SYGVKD. The clonotype was recovered from an adult in good health. The material sequenced was peripheral blood, taken on day 0 of AZD1222 vaccination. The rearrangement uses TRBV10-3 and TRBJ1-2; 10 bases match TRBD1. In nucleotides, the CDR3 is TGTGCCATCGGACAGGGGGTCACCTATGGCTACACCTTC. It translates to CAIGQGVTYGYTF.